A single sample is the source of the 32 T cell receptor beta chains below, sequenced in a study of cytomegalovirus exposure and HLA in healthy donors listed by TCRdb under 2017. Libraries were constructed by the immunoSEQ multiplex PCR assay. The multiplex PCR relied on a mix of 60 forward primers for TCR Vbeta segments and 13 reverse primers for TCR Jbeta segments. The table was pulled from immuneACCESS by TCRdb, which kept in-frame rearrangements only. Such tables lose some clones; where checked, under half of the loss comes from unresolved V genes, and the rest has no known cause. Within this sample are 100,000 to 150,000 clones, with about 81% of them counted one time only. The ten largest clonotypes hold about 1.1% of the sample. The specimen was PBMCs. These receptors were taken from a woman aged 30 to 39 in good health and CMV-seronegative.

The chain links TRBV10-3 to TRBJ2-7; D remains ambiguous. Trimming shortened V by 6 bases and J by 7 bases, and 22 bases separated the two germline ends. The CDR3 sequence is 15 residues long. The germline V gene encodes CDR1 ENHRY and CDR2 SYGVKD. The CDR3 protein is CAIRETGAMVGEQYF. The CDR3 DNA is TGTGCCATCAGGGAGACCGGAGCGATGGTAGGTGAGCAGTACTTC.

The chain employs TRBV13 and TRBJ1-3; 9 nucleotides line up with TRBD1. Losses at the gene ends were 4 bases for V and 3 bases for J; bases not matched to a gene: 7. The CDR3 runs to 16 residues. Germline CDR1 is PRHDT and CDR2 is FYEKMQ (reference sequence). CDR3 bases: TGTGCCAGCAGCTCGAAGGACAGGGGACGTGGAAACACCATATATTTT. This sequence encodes CASSSKDRGRGNTIYF. The whole variable domain, filled in from reference TRBV13 and TRBJ1-3, reads AAGVIQSPRHLIKEKRETATLKCYPIPRHDTVYWYQQGPGQDPQFLISFYEKMQSDKGSIPDRFSAQQFSDYHSELNMSSLELGDSALYFCASSSKDRGRGNTIYFGEGSWLTVV.

The CDR3 sequence is CSGWTAGMNTEAFF. In DNA form, the CDR3 reads TGCAGCGGATGGACAGCCGGAATGAACACTGAAGCTTTCTTT. This chain links TRBV29-1 with TRBJ1-1; the D gene is possibly TRBD1 (6 bases). Trimming left V 7 bases short and J 0 bases short, with 15 bases between. The germline CDR1 and CDR2 sequences are SQVTM and ANQGSEA. The CDR3 loop spans 14 amino acids.

The CDR3 loop is CASSELHRLNTEAFF. The DNA for the CDR3 is TGTGCCAGCAGTGAACTGCACAGACTGAACACTGAAGCTTTCTTT. The J gene is TRBJ1-1, the V gene TRBV6-1; D unresolved. The ends were cut back, 2 bases at V and 0 bases at J, with 10 bases in the middle. The CDR3 extends over 15 amino acids. Germline V gene sequence: CDR1 MNHNS, CDR2 SASEGT.

J is TRBJ2-5 and V is TRBV7-6; perhaps TRBD2 as D (5 bases). This CDR3 contains 14 residues. Germline lookup yields CDR1 SGHVS and CDR2 FNYEAQ. The V end lost 2 bases, the J end lost 5 bases, and 12 bases lay between the germline ends. Here the CDR3 reads CASSLYEGHETQYF. For the CDR3, the DNA is TGTGCCAGCAGCTTATATGAGGGCCACGAGACCCAGTACTTC.

V and J are TRBV6-1 and TRBJ1-5, with 8 bases lining up with TRBD1. The CDR3 consists of 18 residues. The trim removed 1 base at V and 5 bases at J, leaving 13 bases unmatched. Germline-derived CDR1 and CDR2 are MNHNS and SASEGT. The CDR3 here is CASSEVGPLRQGYQPQHF. In nucleotides, the CDR3 is TGTGCCAGCAGTGAAGTAGGCCCCCTAAGACAGGGGTATCAGCCCCAGCATTTT.

The table lists this clone with a few counts. The chain has TRBV18 and TRBJ2-4, with a tentative D call TRBD2 (5 bases). Germline V gene data show CDR1 as KGHSH and CDR2 as LQKENI. Trimming pared 3 bases from V and 8 bases from J, leaving 17 bases between. The CDR3 runs 15 residues. DNA of the CDR3: TGTGCCAGCTCACCTTATCTGGAGACCGGGGACATTCAGTACTTC. Protein: CASSPYLETGDIQYF.

A word on this clone: The junction shows a germline mismatch at one end, possibly a read error. The rearrangement links TRBV7-7 to TRBJ2-2, with D unclear. This CDR3 is built from 15 residues. CDR1 is SSHAT, CDR2 FNYEAQ, per germline (reference sequence). CDR3 in DNA: TGTGCTAGCAGCCCTCTCGCTGTGGGCGCCGGGGAGCTGTTTTTT. It encodes CASSPLAVGAGELFF.

The J gene is TRBJ2-1, the V gene TRBV30; TRBD1 is a possible D gene (5 bases). CDR3 size: 14 residues. Trimming took off 2 bases at V and 4 bases at J, with 12 bases between the two ends. Germline assignment: CDR1 GTSNPN and CDR2 SVGIG (reference sequence). The CDR3 spells CAWSQGIPYNEQFF. In DNA, the CDR3 is TGTGCCTGGAGTCAGGGAATACCATACAATGAGCAGTTCTTC.

The chain uses TRBV29-1 and TRBJ1-2; possible D gene TRBD1, 5 bases. Trimming pared 4 bases from V and 7 bases from J, leaving 13 bases between. CDR1 is SQVTM and CDR2 is ANQGSEA in the germline V gene. The CDR3 length is 12 residues. CDR3 DNA: TGCAGCGTTGGGTCTGGGGCTCTTGGCTACACCTTC. Translated, it gives CSVGSGALGYTF.

This chain connects TRBV30 to TRBJ1-2; D uncertain. This CDR3 is built from 11 residues. The V and J ends lost 4 bases and 8 bases respectively, with 11 bases between them. Germline V gene data show CDR1 as GTSNPN and CDR2 as SVGIG (reference sequence). The CDR3 reads CAWNFNWGYTF. In DNA form, the CDR3 reads TGTGCCTGGAACTTTAACTGGGGCTACACCTTC.

The chain combines TRBV11-1 with TRBJ2-7, with a weak D call TRBD1 (5 bases). Germline CDR1 SGHAT, CDR2 FQDESV (reference sequence). Trimming removed 3 bases from V and 2 bases from J, with 11 bases in between. The CDR3 is 14 residues long. The CDR3 nucleotides read TGTGCCAGCAGCTTGAACGGACAAACCTACGAGCAGTACTTC. Its protein product is CASSLNGQTYEQYF.

This chain joins TRBV5-1 and TRBJ2-7, with 13 bases aligning to TRBD2. Germline V gives CDR1 SGHRS, CDR2 YFSETQ. The trim removed 4 bases at V and 0 bases at J, leaving 7 bases unmatched. The CDR3 spans 17 residues. The CDR3 DNA is TGCGCCAGCAGCCGAGGGACTAGCGGGGCGAGCTCCTACGAGCAGTACTTC. Its translation is CASSRGTSGASSYEQYF.

The chain carries TRBV6-5 and TRBJ2-1; 10 bases are a match to TRBD2. The germline V gene has CDR1 MNHEY and CDR2 SVGAGI. This CDR3 spans 16 amino acids. The V segment lost 0 bases and the J segment 7 bases; nucleotides outside the gene matches: 6. CDR3: CASSYSKLAGPNEQFF. CDR3 DNA: TGTGCCAGCAGTTACTCGAAACTAGCGGGGCCGAATGAGCAGTTCTTC.

The chain couples TRBV2 to TRBJ2-5; TRBD2 aligns across 9 bases. Unmatched junction bases numbered 5, after V lost 10 bases and J lost 5 bases. Germline V gene lookup returns CDR1 SNHLY and CDR2 FYNNEI. This CDR3 is 12 amino acids long. The chain's CDR3 is CATRGLAETQYF. CDR3 sequence (DNA): TGTGCCACCCGAGGACTAGCGGAGACCCAGTACTTC.

The chain employs TRBV6-5 and TRBJ1-2; TRBD1 agrees at 11 bases. This CDR3 is built from 15 residues. Germline-derived CDR1 and CDR2 are MNHEY and SVGAGI. The junction had 2 bases not matched to a gene; V was cut back by 2 bases and J by 3 bases. The DNA for the CDR3 is TGTGCCAGCAGTTACGCGGGACAGGGGGACTATGGCTACACCTTC. Protein product: CASSYAGQGDYGYTF.

This clone has only a few counts. The chain carries TRBV9 and TRBJ1-1, with a possible D match to TRBD1 (6 bases). Trimming left V 0 bases short and J 5 bases short, with 8 bases between. Germline V CDR1 and CDR2: SGDLS, YYNGEE. There are 13 residues in the CDR3. CDR3 sequence: CASSVGGRTEAFF. The CDR3 nucleotides read TGTGCCAGCAGCGTAGGGGGGCGGACTGAAGCTTTCTTT.

V usage is TRBV19 and J usage is TRBJ1-5, with D unresolved. The germline V gene encodes CDR1 LNHDA and CDR2 SQIVND (reference sequence). V was cut by 10 bases and J by 2 bases, with 12 bases left in between. The CDR3 extends over 13 amino acids. The chain's CDR3 is CATLGGGNQPQHF. The DNA of the CDR3 is TGTGCCACCTTAGGCGGTGGCAATCAGCCCCAGCATTTT.

The chain carries TRBV5-1 and TRBJ1-4, with D perhaps TRBD1 (5 bases). V lost 1 base and J 2 bases, leaving 9 bases between the germline ends. The CDR3 spans 15 residues. Germline V gene lookup returns CDR1 SGHRS and CDR2 YFSETQ. CDR3 residues: CASSLTGGTNEKLFF. CDR3 in DNA: TGCGCCAGCAGCTTGACGGGGGGTACTAATGAAAAACTGTTTTTT.

The V gene is TRBV2, the J gene TRBJ2-1, with 14 bases lining up with TRBD2. The V gene's germline CDR1 is SNHLY and CDR2 FYNNEI. The CDR3 extends over 16 amino acids. Germline trimming cut 6 bases from V and 7 bases from J; bases unmatched to any gene: 8. In DNA, the CDR3 is TGTGCCAGCAGGAATCGGACTAGCGGGGGGTATAATGAGCAGTTCTTC. Its translation: CASRNRTSGGYNEQFF.

The chain has TRBV2 and TRBJ1-3; weak D call: TRBD1 (5 bases). This CDR3 is built from 14 residues. V dropped 9 bases and J dropped 3 bases, with 15 bases sitting between them. CDR1 is SNHLY and CDR2 is FYNNEI in the germline V gene. The CDR3 nucleotides are TGTGCCAGTATCTCACAGGACAATGGAAACACCATATATTTT. This gives the protein CASISQDNGNTIYF.

The chain joins TRBV15 to TRBJ2-1; 9 bases align to TRBD1. Looked up from germline, CDR1 is LNHNV and CDR2 is YYDKDF (reference sequence). V lost 3 bases and J lost 6; bases outside the gene matches: 3. This CDR3 has 14 amino acids. CDR3 sequence: CATSRDRGINEQFF. The CDR3 DNA reads as TGTGCCACCAGCAGGGACAGGGGTATCAATGAGCAGTTCTTC.

The V gene is TRBV5-1, the J gene TRBJ2-2, with 8 bases matching TRBD1. The CDR3 is made up of 16 amino acids. CDR1 and CDR2 from the germline V gene are SGHRS and YFSETQ. V shed 7 bases and J 0 bases; nucleotides not matched to a gene: 8. CDR3 region: CASGRIQGANTGELFF. CDR3 nucleotide sequence: TGCGCCAGCGGCAGGATACAGGGGGCGAACACCGGGGAGCTGTTTTTT.

This rearrangement joins TRBV9 to TRBJ2-2, with D possibly TRBD1 on 5 matching bases. V lost 2 bases, J lost 1 base, and 24 bases lay in between. The CDR3 sequence is 20 residues long. Germline assignment: CDR1 SGDLS and CDR2 YYNGEE. DNA for the CDR3: TGTGCCAGCAGCGTTTCTAGGGGCGTAGTCGAACGGAGGAACACCGGGGAGCTGTTTTTT. It specifies CASSVSRGVVERRNTGELFF.

The chain employs TRBV5-1 and TRBJ2-7, with TRBD1 matching over 11 bases. The germline V gene has CDR1 SGHRS and CDR2 YFSETQ. The CDR3 is 15 amino acids. Germline trimming cut 0 bases from V and 4 bases from J; bases unmatched to any gene: 3. CDR3 DNA sequence: TGCGCCAGCAGCTTGGGGGGACAGGGGGATTACGAGCAGTACTTC. Translated, it gives CASSLGGQGDYEQYF.

The chain uses TRBV29-1 and TRBJ2-1; 8 bases agree with TRBD2. V was clipped by 4 bases and J by 8 bases; unmatched bases: 10. The length of the CDR3 is 14 residues. The germline V gene encodes CDR1 SQVTM and CDR2 ANQGSEA. The CDR3 DNA reads as TGCAGCGTTGGGGGGACTAGAGGGTTGGATGAGCAGTTCTTC. Translated: CSVGGTRGLDEQFF.

The chain joins TRBV28 to TRBJ1-4; possible D gene TRBD1, 6 bases. Deletions cut 5 bases from V and 7 bases from J, with 11 bases between. CDR3 length: 13 amino acids. Looked up from germline, CDR1 is MDHEN and CDR2 is SYDVKM. This CDR3 reads CASSPGDTEKLFF. Here the CDR3 DNA reads TGTGCCAGCAGTCCAGGGGATACTGAAAAACTGTTTTTT.

In this sample, this clone turned up a few times. V and J are TRBV7-2 and TRBJ2-7; 10 bases are a match to TRBD2. V was clipped by 2 bases and J by 3 bases; unmatched bases: 7. The CDR3 totals 16 residues. Germline CDR1 is SGHTA and CDR2 is FQGNSA. In DNA form, the CDR3 reads TGTGCCAGCAGCTTAACTCTAGCGGGGGACCACTACGAGCAGTACTTC. This encodes CASSLTLAGDHYEQYF.

This clone was observed a single time. The rearrangement joins TRBV5-6 to TRBJ2-7, with TRBD1 identical over 7 bases. CDR1 and CDR2 (germline): SGHDT, YYEEEE. Germline trimming cut 4 bases from V and 5 bases from J; bases unmatched to any gene: 6. This CDR3 comprises 13 residues. The CDR3 DNA reads TGTGCCAGCAGCCCGACAGGGATCAACGAGCAGTACTTC. It encodes CASSPTGINEQYF.

This clone has just one count. The CDR3 DNA reads as TGTGCCAGCAGCCCCTCCCAAGAGACCCAGTACTTC. The encoded protein is CASSPSQETQYF. This rearrangement joins TRBV7-9 to TRBJ2-5; D remains ambiguous. The CDR3 sequence is 12 residues long. Per the germline V gene, CDR1 is SEHNR and CDR2 is FQNEAQ (reference sequence). The ends were cut back, 5 bases at V and 1 base at J, with 5 bases in the middle.

This clone was found a few times. The gene calls are TRBV10-3 and TRBJ2-3; tentatively, D is TRBD2 (5 bases). CDR1 and CDR2 (germline): ENHRY, SYGVKD. The CDR3 length is 14 residues. The V end lost 6 bases, the J end lost 3 bases, and 13 bases lay between the germline ends. DNA for the CDR3: TGTGCCATCAGATCAGGACTTGCTACAGATACGCAGTATTTT. Translation gives CAIRSGLATDTQYF.

This clone was found once. The chain is built from TRBV7-3 and TRBJ2-2, with 13 bases that match TRBD2. With V trimmed by 5 bases and J by 5 bases, 2 bases remained unmatched. The CDR3 covers 15 residues. Germline V lookup: CDR1 SGHTA, CDR2 FQGTGA. Written as DNA, the CDR3 is TGTGCCAGCAGCCCGGGACTAGCGGGGACCGGGGAGCTGTTTTTT. Translating it yields CASSPGLAGTGELFF.